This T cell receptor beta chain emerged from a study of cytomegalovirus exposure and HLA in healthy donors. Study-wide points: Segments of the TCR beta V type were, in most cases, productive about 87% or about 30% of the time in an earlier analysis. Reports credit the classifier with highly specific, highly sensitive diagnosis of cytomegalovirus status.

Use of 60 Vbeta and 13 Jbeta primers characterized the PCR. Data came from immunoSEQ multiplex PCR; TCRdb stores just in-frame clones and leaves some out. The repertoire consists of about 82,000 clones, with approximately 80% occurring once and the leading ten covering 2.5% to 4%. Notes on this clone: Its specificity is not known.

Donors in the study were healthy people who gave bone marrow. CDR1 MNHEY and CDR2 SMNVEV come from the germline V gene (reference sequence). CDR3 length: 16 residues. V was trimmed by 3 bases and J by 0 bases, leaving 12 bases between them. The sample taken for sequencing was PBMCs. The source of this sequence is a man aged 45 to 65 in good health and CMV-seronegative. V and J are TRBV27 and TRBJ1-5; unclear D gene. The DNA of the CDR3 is TGTGCCAGCAGTTTTGGGCAGCGGTATAGCAATCAGCCCCAGCATTTT. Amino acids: CASSFGQRYSNQPQHF.